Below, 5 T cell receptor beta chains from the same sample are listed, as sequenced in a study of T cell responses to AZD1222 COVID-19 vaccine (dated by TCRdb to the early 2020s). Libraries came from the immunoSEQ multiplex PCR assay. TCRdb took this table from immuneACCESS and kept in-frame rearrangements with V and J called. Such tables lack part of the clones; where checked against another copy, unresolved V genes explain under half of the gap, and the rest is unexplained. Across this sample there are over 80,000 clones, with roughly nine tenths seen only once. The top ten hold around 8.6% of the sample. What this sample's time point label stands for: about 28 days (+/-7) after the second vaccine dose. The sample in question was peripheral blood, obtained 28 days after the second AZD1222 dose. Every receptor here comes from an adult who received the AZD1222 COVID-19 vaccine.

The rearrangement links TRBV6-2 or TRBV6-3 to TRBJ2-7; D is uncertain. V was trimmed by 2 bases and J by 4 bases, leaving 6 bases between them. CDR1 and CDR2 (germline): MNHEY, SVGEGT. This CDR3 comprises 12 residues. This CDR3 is CASSYLKYEQYF. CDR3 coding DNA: TGTGCCAGCAGTTACCTCAAATACGAGCAGTACTTC.

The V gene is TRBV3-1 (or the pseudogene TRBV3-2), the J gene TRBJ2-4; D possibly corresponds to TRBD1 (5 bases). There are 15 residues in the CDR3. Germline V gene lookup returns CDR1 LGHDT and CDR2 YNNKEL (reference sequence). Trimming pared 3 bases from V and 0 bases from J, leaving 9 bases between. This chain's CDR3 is CASSQPGLAKNIQYF. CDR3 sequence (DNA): TGTGCCAGCAGCCAGCCAGGGCTAGCCAAAAACATTCAGTACTTC.

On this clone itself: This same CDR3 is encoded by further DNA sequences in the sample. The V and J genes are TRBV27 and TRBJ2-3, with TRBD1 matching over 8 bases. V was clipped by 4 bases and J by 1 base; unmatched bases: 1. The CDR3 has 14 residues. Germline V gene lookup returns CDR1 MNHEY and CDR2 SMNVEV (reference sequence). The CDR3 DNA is TGTGCCAGCAGTTACAGGGGGGGCACAGATACGCAGTATTTT. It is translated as CASSYRGGTDTQYF.

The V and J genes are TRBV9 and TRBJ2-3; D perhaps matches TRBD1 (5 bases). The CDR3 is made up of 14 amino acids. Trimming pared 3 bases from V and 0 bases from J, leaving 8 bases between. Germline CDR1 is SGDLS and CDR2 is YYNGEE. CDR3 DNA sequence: TGTGCCAGCAGCGGGACATCTAGCACAGATACGCAGTATTTT. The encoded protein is CASSGTSSTDTQYF.

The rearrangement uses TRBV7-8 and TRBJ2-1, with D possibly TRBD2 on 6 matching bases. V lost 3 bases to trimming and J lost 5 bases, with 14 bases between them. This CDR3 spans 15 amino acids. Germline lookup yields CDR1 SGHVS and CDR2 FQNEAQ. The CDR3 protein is CASSFRPWRDNEQFF. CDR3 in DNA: TGTGCCAGCAGCTTTAGGCCCTGGAGGGACAATGAGCAGTTCTTC.